The present T cell receptor beta chain was sequenced within a study of T cell responses to AZD1222 COVID-19 vaccine. Study overall: Second-dose schedules of about 4 or about 12 weeks were combined.

Here immunoSEQ multiplex PCR was the method, and the copy in TCRdb shows in-frame clones only, minus some. This sample yields under 60,000 clones, of which about 81% are seen a single time; about 10% belongs to the top ten. V was shortened by 2 bases and J by 7 bases, with 18 bases between the two germline ends. Germline lookup yields CDR1 MNHEY and CDR2 SVGEGT. This CDR3 contains 15 residues. Material: peripheral blood, obtained on day 0 of AZD1222 vaccination. The rearrangement links TRBV6-2 or TRBV6-3 to TRBJ2-7, with D unclear. This clonotype was sampled from an adult in good health. The CDR3 nucleotides are TGTGCCAGCAGTTACCCATATGGAGCCCGTTATGAGCAGTACTTC. Translated, it gives CASSYPYGARYEQYF.